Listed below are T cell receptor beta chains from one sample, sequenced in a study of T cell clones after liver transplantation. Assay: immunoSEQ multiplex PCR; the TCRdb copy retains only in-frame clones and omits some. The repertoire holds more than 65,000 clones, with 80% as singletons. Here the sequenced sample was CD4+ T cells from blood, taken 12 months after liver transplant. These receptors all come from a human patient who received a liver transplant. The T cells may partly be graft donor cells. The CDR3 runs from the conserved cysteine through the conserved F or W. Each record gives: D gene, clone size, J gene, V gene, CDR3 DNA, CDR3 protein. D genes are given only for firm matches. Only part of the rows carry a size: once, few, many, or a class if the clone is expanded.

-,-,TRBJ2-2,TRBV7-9,TGTGCCAGCAGCTTAAGGGCAGGGGCCGGGGAGCTGTTTTTT,CASSLRAGAGELFF
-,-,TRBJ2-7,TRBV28,TGTGCCAGCAGTTTGGACGCGGGAAGCAACGAGCAGTACTTC,CASSLDAGSNEQYF
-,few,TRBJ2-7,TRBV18,TGTGCCAGCTCACCTTACTCCTCAGGGAGCTCCTACGAGCAGTACTTC,CASSPYSSGSSYEQYF
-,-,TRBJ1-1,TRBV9,TGTGCCAGTAGGGAGGGGGAAAACACTGAAGCTTTCTTT,CASREGENTEAFF
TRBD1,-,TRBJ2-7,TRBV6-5,TGTGCCAGCAGTTTACAGGGGGCCTACGAGCAGTACTTC,CASSLQGAYEQYF
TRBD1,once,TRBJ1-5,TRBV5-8,TGTGCCAGCAGCAGGAAGGGACAGGGGGCTTATCAGCCCCAGCATTTT,CASSRKGQGAYQPQHF
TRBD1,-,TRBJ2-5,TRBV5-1,TGCGCCAGCAGCCCGTTACAGGGGGCGGAGGTAGAGACCCAGTACTTC,CASSPLQGAEVETQYF
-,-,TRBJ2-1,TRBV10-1,TGCGCCAGCGTAGGTTCCGGGACCAACTACAATGAGCAGTTCTTC,CASVGSGTNYNEQFF
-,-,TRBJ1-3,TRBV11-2,TGTGCCAGCAGCTTAGATCACCCAGCATCTGGAAACACCATATATTTT,CASSLDHPASGNTIYF
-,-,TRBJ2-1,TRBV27,TGTGCCAGCAGTTTAATGCCTAGCCACAATGAGCAGTTCTTC,CASSLMPSHNEQFF
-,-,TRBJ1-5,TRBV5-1,TGCGCCAGCAGCTTGAGCCCCAATCAGCCCCAGCATTTT,CASSLSPNQPQHF
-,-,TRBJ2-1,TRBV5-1,TGCGCCAGCAGCTCTCCGGGACGGTACAATGAGCAGTTCTTC,CASSSPGRYNEQFF
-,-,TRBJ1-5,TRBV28,TGTGCCAGCCAGTCTAGGGGAGAGGGCAATCAGCCCCAGCATTTT,CASQSRGEGNQPQHF
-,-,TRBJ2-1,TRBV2,TGTGCCAGCAGGGACAGATACAATGAGCAGTTCTTC,CASRDRYNEQFF
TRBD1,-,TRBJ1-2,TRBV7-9,TGTGCCAGCAGCTTACTGGAGACCGGGACAGAGCACTATGGCTACACCTTC,CASSLLETGTEHYGYTF
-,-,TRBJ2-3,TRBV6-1,TGTGCCAGCAGTGAAACAGGGACAGATACGCAGTATTTT,CASSETGTDTQYF
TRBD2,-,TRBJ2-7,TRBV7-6,TGTGCCAGTAGTAGCGGGAGGCCGGGGAACGAGCAGTACTTC,CASSSGRPGNEQYF
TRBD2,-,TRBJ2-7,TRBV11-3,TGTGCCAGCAGCCCTCGACTAGCGGGGGCCGAACCCTACGAGCAGTACTTC,CASSPRLAGAEPYEQYF
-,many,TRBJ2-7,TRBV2,TGTGCCAGCAGTGAGCTTCCTAGCTTGGGCTACGAGCAGTACTTC,CASSELPSLGYEQYF
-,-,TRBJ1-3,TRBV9,TGTGCCAGCAGCGTAGGAGGGGGGGTCGTCGGAAACACCATATATTTT,CASSVGGGVVGNTIYF
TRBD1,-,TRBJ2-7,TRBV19,TGTGCCAGTAAAGCGAACAGGGGAGACGAGCAGTACTTC,CASKANRGDEQYF
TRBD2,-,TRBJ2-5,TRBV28,TGTGCCAGCAACGGCGGGGGGATGGAGACCCAGTACTTC,CASNGGGMETQYF
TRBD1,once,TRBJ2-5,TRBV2,TGTGCCAGCACCCCGGGACAGACAAACCAAGAGACCCAGTACTTC,CASTPGQTNQETQYF
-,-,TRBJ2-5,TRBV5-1,TGCGCCAGCAGCAACTCAGGACAACTACAAGAGACCCAGTACTTC,CASSNSGQLQETQYF
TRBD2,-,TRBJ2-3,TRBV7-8,TGTGCCAGCAGCTTACCGGGAGGCCCAGATACGCAGTATTTT,CASSLPGGPDTQYF
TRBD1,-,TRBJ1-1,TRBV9,TGTGCCAGCAGCGTTGGCAGGGGGCAAACTGAAGCTTTCTTT,CASSVGRGQTEAFF
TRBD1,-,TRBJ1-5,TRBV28,TGTGCCAGCAGCCCCGGGACAGGGATCAATCAGCCCCAGCATTTT,CASSPGTGINQPQHF
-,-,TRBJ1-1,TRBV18,TGTGCCAGCTCAAGGGGGAAGGACACTGAAGCTTTCTTT,CASSRGKDTEAFF
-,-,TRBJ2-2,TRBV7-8,TGTGCCAGCAGCTCTAGGGGGGGCAAAGGCGGGGAGCTGTTTTTT,CASSSRGGKGGELFF
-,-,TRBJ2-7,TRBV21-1,TGTGCCAGCAGCGGGGGAAGGACCTACGAGCAGTACTTC,CASSGGRTYEQYF
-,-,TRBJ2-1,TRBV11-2,TGTGCCAGCAGCTCGCGAACTTCCAGGTCCTACAATGAGCAGTTCTTC,CASSSRTSRSYNEQFF
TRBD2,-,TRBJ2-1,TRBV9,TGTGCCAGCAGACCGGGGGGTAGCGGGAGGGACAATGAGCAGTTCTTC,CASRPGGSGRDNEQFF
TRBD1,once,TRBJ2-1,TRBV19,TGTGCCAGTAGTATAGATCTCGGGACAGGGCAGTTCAATGAGCAGTTCTTC,CASSIDLGTGQFNEQFF
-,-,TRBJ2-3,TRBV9,TGTGCCAGCAGCGTAGGGCTTCTCATGTCTAGCACAGATACGCAGTATTTT,CASSVGLLMSSTDTQYF
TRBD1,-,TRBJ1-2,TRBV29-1,TGCAGCGCCACGAGGACAGGCGATGGCTACACCTTC,CSATRTGDGYTF
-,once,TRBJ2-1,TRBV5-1,TGCGCCAGTTCCGGGGTATTGGGATCGGAGAATGAGCAGTTCTTC,CASSGVLGSENEQFF
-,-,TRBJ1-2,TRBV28,TGTGCCAGCAGTCCTTGGACAGCACTATATGGCTACACCTTC,CASSPWTALYGYTF
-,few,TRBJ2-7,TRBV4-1,TGCGCCAGCAGCCAAGAGGAGGGGATTGGCGAGCAGTACTTC,CASSQEEGIGEQYF
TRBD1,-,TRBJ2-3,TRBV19,TGTGCCACTACCTCCCAGGGGGCTAGCACAGATACGCAGTATTTT,CATTSQGASTDTQYF
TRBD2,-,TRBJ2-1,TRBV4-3,TGCGCCAGCAGCCAATCCACGACTAGCGGTCGTGAGCAGTTCTTC,CASSQSTTSGREQFF